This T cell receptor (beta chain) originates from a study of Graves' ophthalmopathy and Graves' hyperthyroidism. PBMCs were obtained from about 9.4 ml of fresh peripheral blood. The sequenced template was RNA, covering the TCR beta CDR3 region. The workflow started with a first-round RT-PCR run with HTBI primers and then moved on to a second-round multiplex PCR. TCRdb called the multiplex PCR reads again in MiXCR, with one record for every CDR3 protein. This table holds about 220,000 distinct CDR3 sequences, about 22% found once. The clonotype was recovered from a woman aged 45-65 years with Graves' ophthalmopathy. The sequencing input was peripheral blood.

The CDR3 DNA is TGTGCCAGCAGTCCATTGGGGGTGGCTGAAGCTTTCTTT. Translation gives CASSPLGVAEAFF. The chain links TRBV6-1 to TRBJ1-1, with TRBD1 as a possible D gene (5 bases). CDR1 MNHNS and CDR2 SASEGT come from the germline V gene. Trimming removed 5 bases from V and 6 bases from J, with 13 bases in between. The CDR3 totals 13 residues.